The rows below give T cell receptor beta chains drawn from one sample of a study of OX40 agonist ivuxolimab in advanced cancers. Assay used: immunoSEQ multiplex PCR; TCRdb lists only in-frame clones, some missing. Seen here are approximately 45,000 clones, around 94% observed once, and the top ten hold about 10%. This specimen was CD4+ or CD8+ T cells sorted from blood, taken in a trial of the OX40 agonist ivuxolimab. These receptors were taken from an adult with an advanced solid tumor such as melanoma, head and neck, liver or kidney cancer. CDR3s include the opening cysteine and the closing phenylalanine or tryptophan. The order of the fields is CDR3 DNA, CDR3 protein, V gene, clone size, D gene, J gene. The D gene is left open where the match is weak. For some rows the clone size is stated as once, few or many, or as a class when expanded; others skip it.

CDR3 DNA: TGTGCCAGCAGTGACCCACCGAATCAGCCCCAGCATTTT
CDR3 protein: CASSDPPNQPQHF
V gene: TRBV27
clone size: NA
D gene: NA
J gene: TRBJ1-5

CDR3 DNA: TGTGCCAGCAGAACAGGGGTTCGGAGCAATCAGCCCCAGCATTTT
CDR3 protein: CASRTGVRSNQPQHF
V gene: TRBV28
clone size: NA
D gene: TRBD1
J gene: TRBJ1-5

CDR3 DNA: TGTGCTAGTGGTTCCTCAGACAGGGCCACTGAAGCTTTCTTT
CDR3 protein: CASGSSDRATEAFF
V gene: TRBV12-5
clone size: NA
D gene: TRBD1
J gene: TRBJ1-1

CDR3 DNA: TGTGCCAGCAGCTTAGCGGCTGGACAGCAACGCTACACCTTC
CDR3 protein: CASSLAAGQQRYTF
V gene: TRBV13
clone size: NA
D gene: NA
J gene: TRBJ1-2

CDR3 DNA: TGTGCCAGCAGTTACTCAGCAGGGCTGAACACTGAAGCTTTCTTT
CDR3 protein: CASSYSAGLNTEAFF
V gene: TRBV6-5
clone size: NA
D gene: NA
J gene: TRBJ1-1

CDR3 DNA: TGTGCCAGCACCCCTGATCAGCCCCAGCATTTT
CDR3 protein: CASTPDQPQHF
V gene: TRBV6-9
clone size: NA
D gene: NA
J gene: TRBJ1-5

CDR3 DNA: TGTGCCAGCAGCCAAGTAGGGCCAGATACGCAGTATTTT
CDR3 protein: CASSQVGPDTQYF
V gene: TRBV14
clone size: NA
D gene: NA
J gene: TRBJ2-3

CDR3 DNA: TGTGCCAGCAGCTTAGAGTCGAGGCAGTATTTTCACGAGCAGTACTTC
CDR3 protein: CASSLESRQYFHEQYF
V gene: TRBV7-6
clone size: NA
D gene: NA
J gene: TRBJ2-7

CDR3 DNA: TGTGCCAGCAGCGGGGGGGCCCAAGAGACCCAGTACTTC
CDR3 protein: CASSGGAQETQYF
V gene: TRBV7-9
clone size: NA
D gene: NA
J gene: TRBJ2-5

CDR3 DNA: TGTGCCAGCAGCGCCTCCCCTACGAGTGAGCAGTTCTTC
CDR3 protein: CASSASPTSEQFF
V gene: TRBV9
clone size: NA
D gene: NA
J gene: TRBJ2-1

CDR3 DNA: TGCGCCAGCAGCTTGGACGGACTAGCGGGACCTAGCTCCTACAATGAGCAGTTCTTC
CDR3 protein: CASSLDGLAGPSSYNEQFF
V gene: TRBV5-1
clone size: NA
D gene: TRBD2
J gene: TRBJ2-1

CDR3 DNA: TGTGCCAGCAGCCCCCGGACTAGCGGGAGTCGGCTCAATGAGCAGTTCTTC
CDR3 protein: CASSPRTSGSRLNEQFF
V gene: TRBV7-9
clone size: once
D gene: TRBD2
J gene: TRBJ2-1

CDR3 DNA: TGTGCCAGCAGCAAAGGAGCCCCCCCGGGCGGGGAGCTGTTTTTT
CDR3 protein: CASSKGAPPGGELFF
V gene: TRBV9
clone size: NA
D gene: NA
J gene: TRBJ2-2

CDR3 DNA: TGTGCCAGCAGCTTGGCTAGCGGGAGGGCGAGGTACCAAGAGACCCAGTACTTC
CDR3 protein: CASSLASGRARYQETQYF
V gene: TRBV5-6
clone size: NA
D gene: TRBD2
J gene: TRBJ2-5

CDR3 DNA: TGTGCCAGCAGCGTAGAGGCTAGATATGAGCAGTTCTTC
CDR3 protein: CASSVEARYEQFF
V gene: TRBV9
clone size: NA
D gene: NA
J gene: TRBJ2-1

CDR3 DNA: TGTGCCAGCAGCGATGTGAGGGGAGAGCAGTACTTC
CDR3 protein: CASSDVRGEQYF
V gene: TRBV5-4
clone size: NA
D gene: NA
J gene: TRBJ2-7

CDR3 DNA: TGTGCCAGTAGCCCCGGACAGATGAACACTGAAGCTTTCTTT
CDR3 protein: CASSPGQMNTEAFF
V gene: TRBV19
clone size: once
D gene: NA
J gene: TRBJ1-1

CDR3 DNA: TGTGCCAGCAGCGAGAGGACAGGATTTGAAAAACTGTTTTTT
CDR3 protein: CASSERTGFEKLFF
V gene: TRBV7-9
clone size: NA
D gene: TRBD1
J gene: TRBJ1-4

CDR3 DNA: TGCGCCAGCAGCCCTCATAAGGGACTTGACTACGAGCAGTACTTC
CDR3 protein: CASSPHKGLDYEQYF
V gene: TRBV5-1
clone size: NA
D gene: NA
J gene: TRBJ2-7

CDR3 DNA: TGCAGCGTCCAAACTCCCCAGCCAGCCCCCACAGATACGCAGTATTTT
CDR3 protein: CSVQTPQPAPTDTQYF
V gene: TRBV29-1
clone size: NA
D gene: NA
J gene: TRBJ2-3

CDR3 DNA: TGTGCCAGCACTTCCGGGACAGTTGACGAGCAGTACTTC
CDR3 protein: CASTSGTVDEQYF
V gene: TRBV28
clone size: NA
D gene: TRBD1
J gene: TRBJ2-7

CDR3 DNA: TGTGCCAGCAGCTTATGGCCTAGCAACGAGCAGTACTTC
CDR3 protein: CASSLWPSNEQYF
V gene: TRBV7-8
clone size: NA
D gene: NA
J gene: TRBJ2-7

CDR3 DNA: TGTGCCAGTAGTATAGTTGAGGGCTTGTCCTACAATGAGCAGTTCTTC
CDR3 protein: CASSIVEGLSYNEQFF
V gene: TRBV19
clone size: NA
D gene: NA
J gene: TRBJ2-1

CDR3 DNA: TGCGCCAGCAAACGAAGCCAGACAATACAAGAGACCCAGTACTTC
CDR3 protein: CASKRSQTIQETQYF
V gene: TRBV4-1
clone size: NA
D gene: NA
J gene: TRBJ2-5

CDR3 DNA: TGTGCCAGCGGGGGGACAGGACGTATACCCGTATCGTTCACCTTC
CDR3 protein: CASGGTGRIPVSFTF
V gene: TRBV21-1
clone size: NA
D gene: NA
J gene: TRBJ1-2

CDR3 DNA: TGTGCCGGTTCGACAGGGAGCTCCTACGAGCAGTACTTC
CDR3 protein: CAGSTGSSYEQYF
V gene: TRBV5-5
clone size: once
D gene: TRBD1
J gene: TRBJ2-7

CDR3 DNA: TGTGCCAGCCGATCGCTCATGATTCAGAGGACCGATGAGCAGTTCTTC
CDR3 protein: CASRSLMIQRTDEQFF
V gene: TRBV28
clone size: once
D gene: NA
J gene: TRBJ2-1

CDR3 DNA: TGTGCCAGCAGTTTATTCCAGGGCACAGATACGCAGTATTTT
CDR3 protein: CASSLFQGTDTQYF
V gene: TRBV28
clone size: NA
D gene: NA
J gene: TRBJ2-3

CDR3 DNA: TGCGCCAGCAGCTTGGTACTAAGCGGGCTATCCTACGAGCAGTACTTC
CDR3 protein: CASSLVLSGLSYEQYF
V gene: TRBV5-1
clone size: NA
D gene: NA
J gene: TRBJ2-7

CDR3 DNA: TGTGCCAGCACCAACATACGTAGGGATGAAGCTTTCTTT
CDR3 protein: CASTNIRRDEAFF
V gene: TRBV6-1
clone size: NA
D gene: NA
J gene: TRBJ1-1

CDR3 DNA: TGTGCCAGCAGTGAGGCGACAGGGTGGACCTACGAGCAGTACTTC
CDR3 protein: CASSEATGWTYEQYF
V gene: TRBV6-1
clone size: NA
D gene: TRBD1
J gene: TRBJ2-7